These T cell receptor beta chains were read from a single sample in a study of control samples from healthy donors and cancer patients. The assay was immunoSEQ multiplex PCR, and TCRdb's table has in-frame clones only and misses some. The data show about 100,000 clones, around 80% seen once. The sequencing input was blood. These receptors all come from a man younger than 35 in good health. The CDR3 runs from the conserved cysteine through the conserved F or W. The D gene is left open where the match is weak. Expanded clones are given a class, and other clones once, few, many or no size at all.

J: TRBJ1-1; D: -; size: -; V: TRBV12-5; length: 14; CDR3: CASGEGSMNTEAFF; DNA: TGTGCTAGTGGGGAGGGTTCTATGAACACTGAAGCTTTCTTT
J: TRBJ1-5; D: -; size: -; V: TRBV19; length: 13; CDR3: CATRDHSNQPQHF; DNA: TGTGCCACCCGGGACCATAGCAATCAGCCCCAGCATTTT
J: TRBJ1-1; D: -; size: -; V: TRBV9; length: 13; CDR3: CASSVGGHTEAFF; DNA: TGTGCCAGCAGCGTAGGGGGGCACACTGAAGCTTTCTTT
J: TRBJ2-3; D: -; size: -; V: TRBV11-2; length: 17; CDR3: CASSLDLGMPFTDTQYF; DNA: TGTGCCAGCAGCTTAGATCTTGGGATGCCGTTCACAGATACGCAGTATTTT
J: TRBJ1-4; D: TRBD1; size: -; V: TRBV29-1; length: 14; CDR3: CSVQPGRGDEKLFF; DNA: TGCAGCGTTCAGCCGGGCAGGGGGGATGAAAAACTGTTTTTT
J: TRBJ2-5; D: TRBD2; size: -; V: TRBV27; length: 14; CDR3: CASHRGGMRETQYF; DNA: TGTGCCAGCCATCGGGGAGGGATGAGGGAGACCCAGTACTTC
J: TRBJ1-1; D: -; size: -; V: TRBV15; length: 14; CDR3: CATRRLRTQPEAFF; DNA: TGTGCCACCAGACGACTAAGGACCCAACCTGAAGCTTTCTTT
J: TRBJ2-1; D: -; size: -; V: TRBV19; length: 13; CDR3: CASSIKGGNEQFF; DNA: TGTGCCAGTAGTATTAAGGGGGGGAATGAGCAGTTCTTC
J: TRBJ1-1; D: -; size: -; V: TRBV21-1; length: 14; CDR3: CASSTGQTNTEAFF; DNA: TGTGCCAGCAGCACCGGACAGACGAACACTGAAGCTTTCTTT
J: TRBJ2-2; D: -; size: -; V: TRBV18; length: 16; CDR3: CASSPFLGADTGELFF; DNA: TGTGCCAGCTCACCATTCCTGGGGGCGGACACCGGGGAGCTGTTTTTT
J: TRBJ2-1; D: -; size: -; V: TRBV21-1; length: 16; CDR3: CASSKGTSRSYNEQFF; DNA: TGTGCCAGCAGCAAAGGAACTAGTAGGTCCTACAATGAGCAGTTCTTC
J: TRBJ1-6; D: -; size: -; V: TRBV6-2/TRBV6-3; length: 16; CDR3: CASSYTPAGRDSPLHF; DNA: TGTGCCAGCAGTTACACCCCGGCGGGGAGGGATTCACCCCTCCACTTT
J: TRBJ1-1; D: -; size: few; V: TRBV6-2/TRBV6-3; length: 13; CDR3: CASSSQGSTEAFF; DNA: TGTGCCAGCAGTTCACAGGGATCCACTGAAGCTTTCTTT
J: TRBJ1-3; D: TRBD1; size: -; V: TRBV11-2; length: 15; CDR3: CASSLEGGRGNTIYF; DNA: TGTGCCAGCAGCTTAGAAGGGGGCAGGGGAAACACCATATATTTT
J: TRBJ2-3; D: -; size: few; V: TRBV7-2; length: 16; CDR3: CASSLRPSGLTDTQYF; DNA: TGTGCCAGCAGCCTGCGCCCATCGGGGCTCACAGATACGCAGTATTTT
J: TRBJ1-1; D: TRBD1; size: -; V: TRBV9; length: 14; CDR3: CASSMNPGGTEAFF; DNA: TGTGCCAGCAGCATGAATCCAGGGGGCACTGAAGCTTTCTTT
J: TRBJ1-3; D: -; size: -; V: TRBV10-3; length: 13; CDR3: CAVWSGSGNTIYF; DNA: TGTGCCGTTTGGTCCGGCTCTGGAAACACCATATATTTT
J: TRBJ1-3; D: -; size: -; V: TRBV7-9; length: 14; CDR3: CASSLNRAGNTIYF; DNA: TGTGCCAGCAGCCTTAATCGGGCTGGAAACACCATATATTTT
J: TRBJ1-3; D: -; size: -; V: TRBV7-6; length: 16; CDR3: CASSSGTVSSGNTIYF; DNA: TGTGCCAGCAGCTCTGGGACGGTGAGCTCTGGAAACACCATATATTTT
J: TRBJ1-4; D: -; size: -; V: TRBV19; length: 13; CDR3: CASRKQGNEKLFF; DNA: TGTGCCAGTAGAAAACAGGGTAATGAAAAACTGTTTTTT
J: TRBJ1-4; D: TRBD1; size: once; V: TRBV28; length: 16; CDR3: CASSLGQGLANEKLFF; DNA: TGTGCCAGCAGTCTCGGACAGGGACTGGCTAATGAAAAACTGTTTTTT
J: TRBJ1-1; D: -; size: -; V: TRBV27; length: 16; CDR3: CASSLTGSRGNTEAFF; DNA: TGTGCCAGCAGTCTGACGGGCTCTCGGGGGAACACTGAAGCTTTCTTT
J: TRBJ2-5; D: -; size: -; V: TRBV2; length: 16; CDR3: CASRATVGRNQETQYF; DNA: TGTGCCAGCAGAGCTACAGTGGGGCGTAACCAAGAGACCCAGTACTTC
J: TRBJ2-2; D: TRBD1; size: -; V: TRBV5-8; length: 17; CDR3: CASSSLRDRVRTGELFF; DNA: TGTGCCAGCAGCTCCCTCCGGGACAGGGTCAGGACCGGGGAGCTGTTTTTT
J: TRBJ1-1; D: TRBD1; size: -; V: TRBV12-3/TRBV12-4; length: 13; CDR3: CASSLSGQGEAFF; DNA: TGTGCCAGCAGTTTGTCGGGACAGGGTGAAGCTTTCTTT
J: TRBJ1-1; D: -; size: -; V: TRBV4-3; length: 15; CDR3: CASSQDPGSGTEAFF; DNA: TGCGCCAGCAGCCAAGACCCGGGGTCGGGCACTGAAGCTTTCTTT
J: TRBJ1-1; D: TRBD1; size: -; V: TRBV9; length: 14; CDR3: CASSLGTGWTEAFF; DNA: TGTGCCAGCAGCCTCGGGACAGGGTGGACTGAAGCTTTCTTT
J: TRBJ1-3; D: -; size: -; V: TRBV11-2; length: 13; CDR3: CASSSRSGNTIYF; DNA: TGTGCCAGCAGCTCCCGCTCTGGAAACACCATATATTTT
J: TRBJ1-1; D: -; size: -; V: TRBV18; length: 16; CDR3: CASSPRGGGMNTEAFF; DNA: TGTGCCAGCTCCCCGAGAGGGGGGGGGATGAACACTGAAGCTTTCTTT
J: TRBJ2-7; D: -; size: -; V: TRBV5-1; length: 14; CDR3: CASSLSGRDYEQYF; DNA: TGCGCCAGCAGCTTGTCGGGGAGAGACTACGAGCAGTACTTC
J: TRBJ2-2; D: TRBD1; size: -; V: TRBV30; length: 13; CDR3: CAWSVQGNGELFF; DNA: TGTGCCTGGAGTGTACAGGGGAACGGGGAGCTGTTTTTT
J: TRBJ1-1; D: -; size: -; V: TRBV30; length: 11; CDR3: CALQENTEAFF; DNA: TGTGCCTTACAGGAGAACACTGAAGCTTTCTTT
J: TRBJ2-2; D: TRBD1; size: -; V: TRBV5-1; length: 15; CDR3: CASSLGTGLTGELFF; DNA: TGCGCCAGCAGCCTTGGGACAGGGCTCACCGGGGAGCTGTTTTTT
J: TRBJ1-1; D: -; size: -; V: TRBV6-6; length: 13; CDR3: CASSRDRNTEAFF; DNA: TGTGCCAGCAGTCGCGACAGGAACACTGAAGCTTTCTTT
J: TRBJ2-1; D: -; size: -; V: TRBV7-2; length: 14; CDR3: CASSQGWGNNEQFF; DNA: TGTGCCAGCAGCCAAGGCTGGGGGAACAATGAGCAGTTCTTC
J: TRBJ1-1; D: TRBD1; size: -; V: TRBV2; length: 14; CDR3: CASSFGQGNTEAFF; DNA: TGTGCCAGCAGTTTTGGACAGGGGAACACTGAAGCTTTCTTT
J: TRBJ1-2; D: -; size: -; V: TRBV24-1; length: 13; CDR3: CATSDFGGRGYTF; DNA: TGTGCCACCAGTGATTTCGGAGGGAGAGGCTACACCTTC
J: TRBJ2-1; D: TRBD2; size: few; V: TRBV6-2/TRBV6-3; length: 14; CDR3: CASSPSGGSGEQFF; DNA: TGTGCCAGCAGCCCCTCGGGGGGGAGCGGTGAGCAGTTCTTC
J: TRBJ1-4; D: -; size: -; V: TRBV6-1; length: 16; CDR3: CASSESISVWEGKLFF; DNA: TGTGCCAGCAGTGAATCTATAAGCGTATGGGAGGGAAAACTGTTTTTT
J: TRBJ1-6; D: TRBD1; size: -; V: TRBV18; length: 14; CDR3: CASSQGQDNSPLHF; DNA: TGTGCCAGCTCTCAAGGACAGGATAATTCACCCCTCCACTTT
J: TRBJ2-2; D: -; size: -; V: TRBV5-1; length: 15; CDR3: CASSLGQGMTGELFF; DNA: TGCGCCAGCAGCTTGGGGCAGGGGATGACCGGGGAGCTGTTTTTT
J: TRBJ2-5; D: -; size: -; V: TRBV11-2; length: 12; CDR3: CASSLKGETQYF; DNA: TGTGCCAGCAGCTTAAAAGGAGAGACCCAGTACTTC
J: TRBJ1-6; D: -; size: -; V: TRBV7-2; length: 16; CDR3: CASSLRVVGYNSPLHF; DNA: TGTGCCAGCAGCCTGAGGGTGGTAGGCTATAATTCACCCCTCCACTTT
J: TRBJ2-1; D: -; size: -; V: TRBV14; length: 14; CDR3: CASSQLLGGNEQFF; DNA: TGTGCCAGCAGCCAATTGTTAGGGGGCAATGAGCAGTTCTTC